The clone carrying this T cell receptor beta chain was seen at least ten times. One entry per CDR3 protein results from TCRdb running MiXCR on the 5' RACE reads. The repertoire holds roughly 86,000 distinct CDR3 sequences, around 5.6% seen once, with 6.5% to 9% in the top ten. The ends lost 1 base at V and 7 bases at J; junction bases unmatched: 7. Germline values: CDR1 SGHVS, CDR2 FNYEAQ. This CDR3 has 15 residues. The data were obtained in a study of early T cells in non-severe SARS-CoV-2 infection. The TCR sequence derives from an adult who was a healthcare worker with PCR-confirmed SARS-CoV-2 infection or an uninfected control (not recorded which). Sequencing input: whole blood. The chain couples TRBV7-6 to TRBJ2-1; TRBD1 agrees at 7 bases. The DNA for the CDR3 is TGTGCCAGCAGCTTAGGGTTGGGACAGAAAAATGAGCAGTTCTTC. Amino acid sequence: CASSLGLGQKNEQFF.